Below, 18 T cell receptor beta chains from the same sample are listed, as sequenced in a study of CD4+ T cells in melanoma. TCRdb keeps only in-frame clones here, not all; method: immunoSEQ multiplex PCR. The sample has 4,500 to 5,000 clones; around 57% are singletons. Specimen: cells from a culture (not recorded whether cultured in vitro). These receptors were collected from a human donor with melanoma.

This chain links TRBV19 with TRBJ2-1; maybe TRBD2 (6 bases). Germline CDR1 and CDR2: LNHDA and SQIVND (reference sequence). V lost 6 bases, J lost 2 bases, and 17 bases lay in between. There are 16 residues in the CDR3. The CDR3 here is CASSLSRGSPYNEQFF. The CDR3 DNA reads as TGTGCCAGTAGCCTCTCGCGGGGTTCCCCCTACAATGAGCAGTTCTTC.

Worth noting for this clone: One junction end disagrees with the germline gene, perhaps due to a read error. The chain employs TRBV28 and TRBJ1-5; 7 nucleotides align to TRBD1. This CDR3 spans 12 amino acids. The germline CDR1 and CDR2 sequences are MDHEN and SYDVKM. As DNA, the CDR3 is TGTGCCAGCAGTTTAGCTGGACAGGTGTTGTATTTT. Translation gives CASSLAGQVLYF.

This clone is termed medium-sized (0.01 to 0.1%). V gene TRBV9 combines with J gene TRBJ2-1; 7 nucleotides line up with TRBD2. With V trimmed by 3 bases and J by 3 bases, 9 bases remained unmatched. This CDR3 has 16 residues. Germline lookup yields CDR1 SGDLS and CDR2 YYNGEE. The chain's CDR3 is CASSAGEGRLYNEQFF. CDR3 DNA: TGTGCCAGCAGCGCCGGGGAGGGGCGTCTCTACAATGAGCAGTTCTTC.

Judged by abundance, this clone is medium-sized. The chain employs TRBV28 and TRBJ1-1; 7 bases fit TRBD1. Per germline, CDR1 MDHEN and CDR2 SYDVKM. The CDR3 totals 14 residues. V was pared by 4 bases and J by 1 base, with 3 bases of the junction left unmatched. CDR3 amino acids: CASSSTGANTEAFF. In nucleotides, the CDR3 is TGTGCCAGCAGTTCTACAGGGGCGAACACTGAAGCTTTCTTT.

V and J are TRBV5-6 and TRBJ2-5; D might be TRBD1 (6 bases). Germline assignment: CDR1 SGHDT and CDR2 YYEEEE. V dropped 4 bases and J dropped 4 bases, with 8 bases sitting between them. The CDR3 contains 12 residues. CDR3: CASSPDRETQYF. The CDR3, as DNA: TGTGCCAGCAGCCCGGACAGAGAGACCCAGTACTTC.

The chain employs TRBV19 and TRBJ2-1; no reliable D call. Germline V gene lookup returns CDR1 LNHDA and CDR2 SQIVND (reference sequence). Deletions cut 1 base from V and 4 bases from J, with 2 bases between. This CDR3 spans 12 amino acids. The CDR3 DNA is TGTGCCAGTAGTATAGGATACAATGAGCAGTTCTTC. This gives the protein CASSIGYNEQFF.

This clone has just one count. This chain joins TRBV27 and TRBJ1-3, with D tentatively TRBD1 (5 bases). The germline V gene encodes CDR1 MNHEY and CDR2 SMNVEV (reference sequence). The CDR3 runs 15 residues. V lost 2 bases, J lost 3 bases, and 11 bases lay in between. The CDR3 region is CASSLAGGVGNTIYF. CDR3 nucleotide sequence: TGTGCCAGCAGTTTAGCGGGGGGAGTTGGAAACACCATATATTTT.

The chain is built from TRBV6-5 and TRBJ1-2; TRBD1 matches at 9 bases. This CDR3 region has 14 residues. Per germline, CDR1 MNHEY and CDR2 SVGAGI. The ends lost 5 bases at V and 4 bases at J; junction bases unmatched: 5. CDR3 loop: CASSHGTGSYGYTF. The CDR3 region has the DNA TGTGCCAGCAGTCATGGGACAGGGAGCTATGGCTACACCTTC.

The CDR3 bases are TGTGCCAGTAGACGGGGGGACTATGGCTACACCTTC. This encodes CASRRGDYGYTF. The chain carries TRBV19 and TRBJ1-2; D perhaps matches TRBD1 (5 bases). This CDR3 is built from 12 residues. CDR1 and CDR2 (germline): LNHDA, SQIVND (reference sequence). V lost 6 bases and J 3 bases, leaving 8 bases between the germline ends.

There are a few counts of this clone. The genes are TRBV3-1 (or the pseudogene TRBV3-2) and TRBJ1-6; D gene uncertain. This CDR3 has 12 amino acids. V dropped 1 base and J dropped 6 bases, with 1 base sitting between them. Per the germline V gene, CDR1 is LGHDT and CDR2 is YNNKEL (reference sequence). CDR3: CASSQANSPLHF. CDR3 in DNA: TGTGCCAGCAGCCAAGCTAATTCACCCCTCCACTTT.

This clone was counted a single time. The chain carries TRBV13 and TRBJ2-3; TRBD2 matches 9 bases. V gave up 7 bases and J gave up 6 bases; unmatched junction bases: 14. The germline gives CDR1 PRHDT, CDR2 FYEKMQ (reference sequence). This CDR3 is built from 16 residues. CDR3 sequence reads: CASNLRGGGAVDTQYF. DNA of the CDR3: TGTGCCAGCAACCTTAGGGGCGGGGGGGCCGTGGATACGCAGTATTTT.

This rearrangement joins TRBV5-1 to TRBJ1-1, with 7 positions matching TRBD1. There are 14 residues in the CDR3. CDR1 SGHRS and CDR2 YFSETQ come from the germline V gene. J gave up 1 base and V 3 bases, and 3 bases lay outside the gene matches. CDR3 sequence reads: CASSSRTGNTEAFF. CDR3 in DNA: TGCGCCAGCAGCTCTCGGACAGGGAACACTGAAGCTTTCTTT. The variable domain in full, completed from reference TRBV5-1 and TRBJ1-1, reads KAGVTQTPRYLIKTRGQQVTLSCSPISGHRSVSWYQQTPGQGLQFLFEYFSETQRNKGNFPGRFSGRQFSNSRSEMNVSTLELGDSALYLCASSSRTGNTEAFFGQGTRLTVV.

The chain combines TRBV7-2 with TRBJ1-1, with 8 bases fitting TRBD1. Germline V lookup: CDR1 SGHTA, CDR2 FQGNSA. This CDR3 contains 13 residues. Trimming took 5 bases from V and 8 from J; bases not matched to a gene: 7. The CDR3 DNA sequence: TGTGCCAGCAGCCTCGGACAGGGAACGGAAGCTTTCTTT. It is translated as CASSLGQGTEAFF.

Only a few counts were recorded for this clone. This sequence joins TRBV4-3 and TRBJ1-2, with 7 bases fitting TRBD1. There are 15 residues in the CDR3. J was trimmed by 3 bases and V by 3 bases; bases with no gene match: 7. From germline, CDR1 is LGHNA and CDR2 YSLEER. The chain's CDR3 is CASSQQQGSDYGYTF. The CDR3 DNA sequence: TGCGCCAGCAGCCAGCAACAGGGGTCGGACTATGGCTACACCTTC.

J is TRBJ2-7 and V is TRBV7-9; TRBD1 matches at 7 bases. This CDR3 is 18 amino acids long. Germline trimming cut 1 base from V and 4 bases from J; bases unmatched to any gene: 16. The germline V gene encodes CDR1 SEHNR and CDR2 FQNEAQ (reference sequence). This CDR3 is CASSLGESADRLRYEQYF. The CDR3 nucleotides read TGTGCCAGCAGCTTAGGCGAATCCGCGGACAGGCTTAGATACGAGCAGTACTTC.

V gene TRBV29-1 combines with J gene TRBJ2-7; D remains unclear. Trimming removed 4 bases from V and 3 bases from J, with 10 bases in between. The CDR3 is 12 residues long. CDR1 is SQVTM and CDR2 is ANQGSEA in the germline V gene. DNA of the CDR3: TGCAGCGTTGCGAGCCCCAGCTACGAGCAGTACTTC. This sequence encodes CSVASPSYEQYF.

The rearrangement uses TRBV19 and TRBJ1-2; D perhaps matches TRBD1 (6 bases). CDR1 is LNHDA, CDR2 SQIVND, per germline (reference sequence). The CDR3 contains 15 residues. Trimming removed 10 bases at V and 7 bases at J, with 25 bases between. The CDR3 region is CATESLPQGLSGYTF. CDR3 bases: TGTGCCACCGAATCCCTACCGCAGGGGCTTAGTGGCTACACCTTC.

This clone was recorded once. The rearrangement joins TRBV6-5 to TRBJ1-1; the D is unclear. V was clipped by 2 bases and J by 3 bases, with 7 bases between them. The CDR3 has 13 amino acids. Germline V gene data show CDR1 as MNHEY and CDR2 as SVGAGI. The CDR3 coding sequence is TGTGCCAGCAGTTACGCGTCTTACACTGAAGCTTTCTTT. Translating gives CASSYASYTEAFF.